Listed below are T cell receptor beta chains from one sample, sequenced in a study of CD8 T cells in Susac syndrome. TCRdb re-called the immunoSEQ multiplex PCR reads through MiXCR, storing one row per CDR3 protein. Of about 76,000 distinct CDR3 sequences listed, approximately 94% are singletons. Material: CD8+ T cells from PBMCs. These receptors were taken from a human donor with Susac syndrome. The CDR3 runs from the conserved cysteine through the conserved F or W. Each record gives: CDR3 DNA, CDR3 protein, V gene, CDR3 length, D gene, J gene, clone size. A D gene is named only where the DNA matches it firmly. Clone sizes are given selectively: once, few, many, or a class where the clone is expanded.

cdr3_nt: TGCAGTGCTATACACTCCGGGACAGGGGTTAATGAGCAGTTCTTC; cdr3_aa: CSAIHSGTGVNEQFF; v_call: TRBV20-1; cdr3_length: 15; d_call: TRBD1; j_call: TRBJ2-1; clone_size: .
cdr3_nt: TGTGCCAGCAGCTGGGGACAGTTGACTGAAGCTTTCTTT; cdr3_aa: CASSWGQLTEAFF; v_call: TRBV7-2; cdr3_length: 13; d_call: TRBD1; j_call: TRBJ1-1; clone_size: .
cdr3_nt: TGTGCCAGGCCATACGATGAGACCCCAGGGGACATTCAGTACTTC; cdr3_aa: CARPYDETPGDIQYF; v_call: TRBV9; cdr3_length: 15; d_call: .; j_call: TRBJ2-4; clone_size: .
cdr3_nt: TGTGCCAGCAGGTCAACAGTAGGAGGCTACACCTTC; cdr3_aa: CASRSTVGGYTF; v_call: TRBV27; cdr3_length: 12; d_call: .; j_call: TRBJ1-2; clone_size: .
cdr3_nt: TGTGCCAGCAGCCAAGATGAAGAGACCCAGTACTTC; cdr3_aa: CASSQDEETQYF; v_call: TRBV3-1; cdr3_length: 12; d_call: .; j_call: TRBJ2-5; clone_size: .
cdr3_nt: TGTGCCAGCAGCCAGGACGGAAACTCTATGAACACTGAAGCTTTCTTT; cdr3_aa: CASSQDGNSMNTEAFF; v_call: TRBV27; cdr3_length: 16; d_call: .; j_call: TRBJ1-1; clone_size: once
cdr3_nt: TGTGCCAGTAGTATCAACCGGGACAGGGAGTCGCAGTATTTT; cdr3_aa: CASSINRDRESQYF; v_call: TRBV19; cdr3_length: 14; d_call: TRBD1; j_call: TRBJ2-3; clone_size: .
cdr3_nt: TGTGCCTGGAAAAGCGAGCGGGGGTCCTACGAGCAGTACTTC; cdr3_aa: CAWKSERGSYEQYF; v_call: TRBV30; cdr3_length: 14; d_call: TRBD2; j_call: TRBJ2-7; clone_size: .
cdr3_nt: TGCGCCAGCAGCGGGGGACTAGCGGGGATCTACAATGAGCAGTTCTTC; cdr3_aa: CASSGGLAGIYNEQFF; v_call: TRBV5-1; cdr3_length: 16; d_call: TRBD2; j_call: TRBJ2-1; clone_size: once
cdr3_nt: TGTGCCAGCAGCCCAGAACTCGGACAGGGGATGTATGGCTACACCTTC; cdr3_aa: CASSPELGQGMYGYTF; v_call: TRBV9; cdr3_length: 16; d_call: TRBD1; j_call: TRBJ1-2; clone_size: once
cdr3_nt: TGCGCCAGCAGCTTGGGCTCCGACGGTAACACTGAAGCTTTCTTT; cdr3_aa: CASSLGSDGNTEAFF; v_call: TRBV5-1; cdr3_length: 15; d_call: .; j_call: TRBJ1-1; clone_size: .
cdr3_nt: TGTGCCAGCAGTGAATCCTGGTCAGGGTGGAATGAGCAGTTCTTC; cdr3_aa: CASSESWSGWNEQFF; v_call: TRBV25-1; cdr3_length: 15; d_call: .; j_call: TRBJ2-1; clone_size: .
cdr3_nt: TGTGCCAGCAGTTCATATACAGGGGCGAGCGAGAGTGGCTACACCTTC; cdr3_aa: CASSSYTGASESGYTF; v_call: TRBV6-5; cdr3_length: 16; d_call: TRBD1; j_call: TRBJ1-2; clone_size: .
cdr3_nt: TGTGCCAGCAGGGCCAACCCTGTGAGAGGGCCGGGCGAGCAGTACTTC; cdr3_aa: CASRANPVRGPGEQYF; v_call: TRBV27; cdr3_length: 16; d_call: .; j_call: TRBJ2-7; clone_size: .
cdr3_nt: TGTGCCAGCAGTGAACCCGGACTAGCGGGAGAAGAGACCCAGTACTTC; cdr3_aa: CASSEPGLAGEETQYF; v_call: TRBV2; cdr3_length: 16; d_call: TRBD2; j_call: TRBJ2-5; clone_size: .
cdr3_nt: TGCGCCAGCAGCTTAACTTTTAGCCAGACGATCTACGAGCAGTACTTC; cdr3_aa: CASSLTFSQTIYEQYF; v_call: TRBV5-1; cdr3_length: 16; d_call: .; j_call: TRBJ2-7; clone_size: .
cdr3_nt: TGTGCCAGCAGCCCAGGCGCCTCGGGAGAGCAGTTCTTC; cdr3_aa: CASSPGASGEQFF; v_call: TRBV13; cdr3_length: 13; d_call: .; j_call: TRBJ2-1; clone_size: .
cdr3_nt: TGCAGCGTTGACTTGCGGGAGGGCCTTGGGACCCAGTACTTC; cdr3_aa: CSVDLREGLGTQYF; v_call: TRBV29-1; cdr3_length: 14; d_call: TRBD2; j_call: TRBJ2-5; clone_size: .
cdr3_nt: TGTGCCACCAGCAGAGTGGGGTTTAACTCTGGAAACACCATATATTTT; cdr3_aa: CATSRVGFNSGNTIYF; v_call: TRBV15; cdr3_length: 16; d_call: .; j_call: TRBJ1-3; clone_size: .
cdr3_nt: TGCGCCAGCAGCTTCTCAGGGTACTCTGGAAACACCATATATTTT; cdr3_aa: CASSFSGYSGNTIYF; v_call: TRBV5-1; cdr3_length: 15; d_call: .; j_call: TRBJ1-3; clone_size: .
cdr3_nt: TGTGCCAGCAGCTTAAGCCAGGTCTATGGCTACACCTTC; cdr3_aa: CASSLSQVYGYTF; v_call: TRBV7-6; cdr3_length: 13; d_call: .; j_call: TRBJ1-2; clone_size: .
cdr3_nt: TGTGCCAGCAGCCTCCTTGGGGACGGGGGCCAGCCCCAGCATTTT; cdr3_aa: CASSLLGDGGQPQHF; v_call: TRBV4-2; cdr3_length: 15; d_call: .; j_call: TRBJ1-5; clone_size: .